The sequence of this TCR beta chain was determined in a study of identifying expanded T cells in peripheral blood. Study outcomes and limitations: Clone count variance between roughly two-week samples rose with total template count.

No infections or other immune events were documented during collection. The V segment lost 4 bases and the J segment 5 bases; nucleotides outside the gene matches: 4. This CDR3 is 13 amino acids long. CDR1 is KGHSH, CDR2 LQKENI, per germline. For this clone: Its antigen is unknown.

Method: immunoSEQ multiplex PCR; TCRdb's copy keeps in-frame clones and lacks some. Here the sample spans about 110,000 clones, about 87% being singletons. The sequenced sample was blood. The TCR was taken from a person aged 18 to 70 in good health. The chain joins TRBV18 to TRBJ2-7; 8 positions match TRBD1. CDR3 in amino acids: CASSQGQVDEQYF. CDR3 sequence (DNA): TGTGCCAGCTCACAGGGACAGGTTGACGAGCAGTACTTC.